The clone carrying this TCR beta chain was seen many times. Trimming took 7 bases from V and 4 from J, leaving 15 bases between them. CDR1 and CDR2 (germline): SGHAT, FQNNGV. The CDR3 totals 14 residues. In terms of age and location, participants ranged from roughly 18 to 90 years and lived in about two dozen US areas. Each participant's cohort was designated according to participant-reported clinical history. A COVID-19 case had been met by exposed participants during the 2 weeks before study entry. This record belongs to a study of blood T cell repertoires in COVID-19. Across the study: PBMCs, B-cell-depleted T cells, or T cells were the source of the cDNA or gDNA that made up the material.

The table came from immunoSEQ multiplex PCR; TCRdb's copy has only in-frame clones and leaves some out. The sample includes under 250,000 clones, about 83% of them seen just once. This rearrangement joins TRBV11-2 to TRBJ2-3; D may be TRBD1 (7 bases). Source material: PBMCs or T cells enriched from blood (not recorded which). The origin of this receptor is a woman between 45 and 60 years old who had been exposed to COVID-19. The DNA for the CDR3 is TGTGCCAGCACCCAGGGGGGAAGCTCAGATACGCAGTATTTT. Protein product: CASTQGGSSDTQYF.